This T cell receptor beta chain stems from a study of blood T cell repertoires in COVID-19. Sequencing was performed with immunoSEQ multiplex PCR; in TCRdb, only in-frame clones are kept and a portion is missing. This repertoire shows about 160,000 clones, about 90% found once; its top ten account for around 6.3%. This CDR3 has 11 amino acids. V shed 7 bases and J shed 2 bases, with 5 bases lying between them. From germline, CDR1 is SNHLY and CDR2 FYNNEI. The specimen sequenced was peripheral blood. The receptor's source is an elderly man with acute or convalescent COVID-19. V is TRBV2 and J is TRBJ2-5; D is undetermined. CDR3 DNA sequence: TGTGCCAGCACGTTGCAAGAGACCCAGTACTTC. Residues: CASTLQETQYF.